This TCR beta chain originates from a study of cytomegalovirus exposure and HLA in healthy donors. Turning to the study itself: As released early, the data held 70 million to 100 million unique TCRs from HLA-typed donors. Study outcomes and limitations: Associated with HLA alleles at 0.05 false discovery rate in a later analysis were about 17,000 TCR beta sequences. A later analysis found most CMV-associated TCR beta chains apparently HLA-restricted.

Worth noting for this clone: Its matching antigen is unknown.

Germline CDR1 is SEHNR and CDR2 is FQNEAQ (reference sequence). The CDR3 is made up of 16 amino acids. V shed 1 base and J 6 bases; nucleotides not matched to a gene: 4. PCR employed 60 Vbeta and 13 Jbeta primers. The repertoire was sequenced with immunoSEQ multiplex PCR; TCRdb's copy has only in-frame clones and lacks some. The data contain some 130,000 clones, 8.5% to 10% of them seen just once; the ten biggest clones take up approximately 1.7%. The chain links TRBV7-9 to TRBJ2-1; TRBD2 matches at 12 bases. The clonotype originates from a man in his forties or fifties in good health and CMV-seronegative. The specimen sequenced was PBMCs. CDR3 coding DNA: TGTGCCAGCAGCTTAGTACTAGCGGGGGGCATCAATGAGCAGTTCTTC. Its protein product is CASSLVLAGGINEQFF.